These T cell receptor beta chains were read from a single sample in a study of T cells in localized non-small cell lung cancer. Here immunoSEQ multiplex PCR was the method, and the copy in TCRdb shows in-frame clones only, minus some. The sample contains roughly 1,700 clones, around a quarter of which appear only once. The source was normal lung tissue next to the tumor, collected before any cancer treatment. Receptor source: a female donor of 60 years or more with stage II lung adenocarcinoma. Each CDR3 is given with its conserved first and last residue. The order of the fields is D gene, J gene, clone size, V gene, CDR3 protein, CDR3 DNA. A D gene is named only where the DNA matches it firmly. Part of the rows lack a size; the others show once, few, many or a class for expanded clones.

>TRBD2|TRBJ2-7|few|TRBV9
CATGLADIYEQYF
TGTGCCACCGGACTAGCAGACATTTACGAGCAGTACTTC
>TRBD2|TRBJ2-5|few|TRBV6-8
CASSQLAGAPGTQYF
TGTGCCAGCAGTCAATTAGCGGGAGCCCCTGGGACCCAGTACTTC
>TRBD1|TRBJ1-1|NA|TRBV29-1
CSVLRGLNTEAFF
TGCAGCGTCCTCAGGGGGCTGAACACTGAAGCTTTCTTT
>NA|TRBJ1-3|NA|TRBV12-5
CASTIVTPGNTIYF
TGTGCCAGCACCATAGTAACCCCTGGAAACACCATATATTTT
>NA|TRBJ1-2|NA|TRBV18
CASSPLKVDDGYTF
TGTGCCAGCTCCCCTCTAAAGGTTGACGACGGCTACACCTTC
>TRBD2|TRBJ2-3|few|TRBV9
CASSPSGRATDTQYF
TGTGCCAGCAGCCCTAGCGGGAGGGCAACAGATACGCAGTATTTT
>NA|TRBJ2-7|medium-sized|TRBV6-8
CASSYWAGNVDRYEQYF
TGTGCCAGCAGTTACTGGGCAGGAAACGTGGACCGGTACGAGCAGTACTTC
>TRBD1|TRBJ1-5|NA|TRBV29-1
CSVRGQDQGPQHF
TGCAGCGTTCGCGGACAGGACCAAGGGCCCCAGCATTTT
>NA|TRBJ1-3|large|TRBV6-8
CASEEGLYSGNTIYF
TGTGCCAGCGAAGAGGGACTCTACTCTGGAAACACCATATATTTT
>NA|TRBJ1-3|few|TRBV28
CASRSRGLTPSGNTIYF
TGTGCCAGTAGATCCCGGGGCCTTACCCCCTCTGGAAACACCATATATTTT
>NA|TRBJ1-1|NA|TRBV25-1
CASSESQVGGNTEAFF
TGTGCCAGCAGTGAATCACAGGTCGGCGGGAACACTGAAGCTTTCTTT
>NA|TRBJ1-2|NA|TRBV28
CASSSAGGEVYGYTF
TGTGCCAGCAGTTCTGCCGGGGGGGAGGTCTATGGCTACACCTTC
>NA|TRBJ2-2|once|TRBV5-1
CASSPDPTLTGELFF
TGCGCCAGCAGCCCGGACCCAACCCTCACCGGGGAGCTGTTTTTT
>NA|TRBJ2-4|NA|TRBV5-1
CASSLDGGTKNIQYF
TGCGCCAGCAGCTTGGATGGGGGCACCAAAAACATTCAGTACTTC
>NA|TRBJ2-7|large|TRBV6-8
CASSRDGYEQYF
TGTGCCAGCAGCCGGGACGGCTACGAGCAGTACTTC
>NA|TRBJ2-3|few|TRBV19
CASSQPRGRNVTDTQYF
TGTGCCAGTAGTCAACCAAGGGGCAGGAACGTCACAGATACGCAGTATTTT
>TRBD1|TRBJ1-1|NA|TRBV28
CASSDTNRGGRFF
TGTGCCAGCAGTGACACGAACAGGGGCGGGCGGTTCTTT
>NA|TRBJ2-7|NA|TRBV6-8
CASSTDGPYEQYF
TGTGCCAGCAGCACGGACGGGCCCTACGAGCAGTACTTC
>TRBD2|TRBJ2-3|NA|TRBV11-3
CASSLVAGAGTQYF
TGTGCCAGCAGCTTGGTAGCGGGAGCAGGTACGCAGTATTTT
>NA|TRBJ2-2|NA|TRBV7-6
CASSVGGLTNTGELFF
TGTGCCAGCAGCGTGGGGGGATTAACGAACACCGGGGAGCTGTTTTTT
>NA|TRBJ2-5|few|TRBV29-1
CSVEGGGLVETQYF
TGCAGCGTTGAAGGGGGCGGTCTTGTCGAGACCCAGTACTTC
>TRBD2|TRBJ2-5|NA|TRBV19
CASSAGLAGGPRETQYF
TGTGCCAGTAGCGCTGGACTAGCGGGAGGGCCTAGGGAGACCCAGTACTTC
>TRBD1|TRBJ2-6|medium-sized|TRBV6-8
CASSYSTGGKSGANVLTF
TGTGCCAGCAGCTATTCGACAGGGGGCAAGTCTGGGGCCAACGTCCTGACTTTC
>TRBD2|TRBJ2-1|NA|TRBV29-1
CSVEDRGREGGEQFF
TGCAGCGTTGAAGATCGCGGCAGGGAGGGTGGTGAGCAGTTCTTC
>NA|TRBJ1-2|NA|TRBV9
CASSLGRQVGGYTF
TGTGCCAGCAGCTTAGGCCGACAGGTTGGTGGCTACACCTTC
>NA|TRBJ2-2|NA|TRBV6-8
CASSDVADAGELFF
TGTGCCAGCAGTGATGTAGCGGACGCCGGGGAGCTGTTTTTT
>NA|TRBJ1-2|NA|TRBV28
CASRVGTTYGYTF
TGTGCCAGCAGGGTTGGGACCACCTATGGCTACACCTTC
>TRBD2|TRBJ2-1|NA|TRBV11-3
CASSNGPGGYNEQFF
TGTGCCAGCAGCAACGGGCCGGGGGGTTACAATGAGCAGTTCTTC
>NA|TRBJ1-1|medium-sized|TRBV6-8
CATSGTGNTEAFF
TGTGCCACTTCTGGCACAGGGAACACTGAAGCTTTCTTT
>NA|TRBJ1-5|medium-sized|TRBV30
CAWSARQGNQPQHF
TGTGCCTGGAGTGCGAGGCAGGGAAATCAGCCCCAGCATTTT
>NA|TRBJ1-2|NA|TRBV29-1
CSVERSRDRGYTF
TGCAGCGTTGAGAGGAGCAGGGATCGTGGCTACACCTTC